Below are 32 T cell receptor beta chains sequenced from a single sample in a study of blood T cell repertoires in COVID-19. Sequencing was performed with immunoSEQ multiplex PCR; in TCRdb, only in-frame clones are kept and a portion is missing. The sample has over 55,000 clones; around 90% are singletons. The sample comprised peripheral blood. All receptors come from a woman of 80 years or more with COVID-19, enrolled during active disease.

V is TRBV11-2 and J is TRBJ1-3; TRBD1 might be the D (5 bases). CDR3 length equals 17 residues. Germline assignment: CDR1 SGHAT and CDR2 FQNNGV. The V end lost 4 bases, the J end lost 0 bases, and 16 bases lay between the germline ends. The CDR3 here is CASSSDRSTHSGNTIYF. The CDR3 region has the DNA TGTGCCAGCAGCTCCGACAGATCCACTCACTCTGGAAACACCATATATTTT.

The chain recombines TRBV6-6 with TRBJ1-5; D is unclear. Trimming left V 8 bases short and J 6 bases short, with 14 bases between. CDR3 size: 13 residues. Germline CDR1 reads MNHNY; CDR2 reads SVGAGI (reference sequence). The CDR3 region has the DNA TGTGCCAGCTCGTTATTAGAATTTCAGCCCCAGCATTTT. Translation gives CASSLLEFQPQHF.

This chain uses TRBV6-2 or TRBV6-3 with TRBJ1-5, with 7 nucleotides matching TRBD1. V lost 4 bases and J lost 0; bases outside the gene matches: 15. The germline V gene encodes CDR1 MNHEY and CDR2 SVGEGT. The CDR3 is 19 amino acids. The CDR3 protein is CASSSDPGQRLYSNQPQHF. Written as DNA, the CDR3 is TGTGCCAGCAGTTCGGACCCGGGACAGAGACTTTATAGCAATCAGCCCCAGCATTTT.

The chain links TRBV9 to TRBJ2-7, with a tentative D call TRBD1 (5 bases). CDR1 is SGDLS and CDR2 is YYNGEE in the germline V gene. V lost 4 bases, J lost 0 bases, and 14 bases lay in between. The CDR3 contains 15 residues. The CDR3 region has the DNA TGTGCCAGCAGCCCCGGACATCGGAGCTCCTACGAGCAGTACTTC. Its translation is CASSPGHRSSYEQYF.

The chain carries TRBV27 and TRBJ1-6; 9 bases align to TRBD1. The V gene's germline CDR1 is MNHEY and CDR2 SMNVEV (reference sequence). V dropped 6 bases and J dropped 7; count of bases not matched to a gene: 4. This CDR3 has 14 residues. The CDR3 DNA reads TGTGCCAGCAGCAGGGACAGGGAAAATTCACCCCTCCACTTT. Translating gives CASSRDRENSPLHF.

The rearrangement joins TRBV7-2 to TRBJ2-5; D possibly corresponds to TRBD1 (5 bases). V was trimmed by 1 base and J by 2 bases, leaving 14 bases between them. The germline V gene encodes CDR1 SGHTA and CDR2 FQGNSA. The CDR3 extends over 16 amino acids. CDR3 coding DNA: TGTGCCAGCAGCTTAGTGCAGGGTCGGTGGCAAGAGACCCAGTACTTC. This sequence encodes CASSLVQGRWQETQYF.

This clone has a handful of counts. In DNA, the CDR3 is TGTGCCAGCAGTGAAGACAAACAGCCCCAGCATTTT. The encoded protein is CASSEDKQPQHF. The chain employs TRBV2 and TRBJ1-5, with no clear D. The CDR3 totals 12 residues. Germline V gene lookup returns CDR1 SNHLY and CDR2 FYNNEI. The V and J ends lost 1 base and 7 bases respectively, with 5 bases between them.

The chain uses TRBV11-3 and TRBJ2-1, with 8 bases aligning to TRBD2. Per germline, CDR1 SGHNT and CDR2 YENEEA. V was pared by 4 bases and J by 0 bases, with 8 bases of the junction left unmatched. The CDR3 length is 17 residues. CDR3 region: CASSSRGRGASYNEQFF. The CDR3 nucleotides read TGTGCCAGCAGCTCTCGAGGGCGGGGGGCCTCCTACAATGAGCAGTTCTTC.

This clone was detected only once. The chain employs TRBV18 and TRBJ2-2; 10 nucleotides match TRBD2. J lost 5 bases, V lost 3 bases, and 3 bases had no gene match. The CDR3 totals 15 residues. CDR1 is KGHSH, CDR2 LQKENI, per germline. CDR3 protein: CASSPASGGTGELFF. In DNA form, the CDR3 reads TGTGCCAGCTCACCGGCTAGCGGGGGAACCGGGGAGCTGTTTTTT. Variable domain in full (rest from reference TRBV18 and TRBJ2-2): NAGVMQNPRHLVRRRGQEARLRCSPMKGHSHVYWYRQLPEEGLKFMVYLQKENIIDESGMPKERFSAEFPKEGPSILRIQQVVRGDSAAYFCASSPASGGTGELFFGEGSRLTVL.

V is TRBV7-6 and J is TRBJ1-5; unclear D gene. The CDR3 covers 13 residues. Trimming took 2 bases from V and 5 from J, leaving 7 bases between them. Germline V lookup: CDR1 SGHVS, CDR2 FNYEAQ. CDR3 loop: CASSLSRDQPQHF. Written as DNA, the CDR3 is TGTGCCAGCAGCTTATCTAGAGATCAGCCCCAGCATTTT.

This clone occurred a few times. The chain uses TRBV21-1 and TRBJ2-1; the table calls TRBD2, which could not be checked here. TRBV21-1 is classified as a pseudogene. CDR3 length: 14 residues. The CDR3 reads CASSKAPGYNEQFF. As DNA, the CDR3 is TGTGCCAGCAGCAAAGCGCCCGGGTACAATGAGCAGTTCTTC.

This rearrangement joins TRBV6-1 to TRBJ1-5, with 7 bases lining up with TRBD1. From germline, CDR1 is MNHNS and CDR2 SASEGT. CDR3 length: 15 residues. The V and J ends lost 2 bases and 5 bases, in that order; junction bases with no gene match: 6. The CDR3 loop reads CASSERWQGDQPQHF. CDR3 coding DNA: TGTGCCAGCAGTGAAAGGTGGCAGGGGGATCAGCCCCAGCATTTT.

The chain carries TRBV5-1 and TRBJ2-2; TRBD1 agrees at 9 bases. The length of the CDR3 is 15 residues. The germline V gene has CDR1 SGHRS and CDR2 YFSETQ. V gave up 4 bases and J gave up 4 bases; unmatched junction bases: 5. The CDR3 region has the DNA TGCGCCAGCAGCCTACAGGGGGCGCTCACCGGGGAGCTGTTTTTT. This codes for CASSLQGALTGELFF.

This chain joins TRBV3-1 (or the pseudogene TRBV3-2) and TRBJ1-1; 8 bases agree with TRBD1. CDR1 is LGHDT, CDR2 YNNKEL, per germline (reference sequence). Germline trimming cut 6 bases from V and 1 base from J; bases unmatched to any gene: 4. This CDR3 contains 14 residues. The CDR3 DNA reads TGTGCCAGCAGTCCCGACAGGGGGAACACTGAAGCTTTCTTT. Its translation: CASSPDRGNTEAFF.

In its sample, this clone was seen a few times. This chain links TRBV20-1 with TRBJ1-5, with 8 bases aligning to TRBD1. Germline loops: CDR1 DFQATT, CDR2 SNEGSKA (reference sequence). The CDR3 contains 17 residues. With 3 bases clipped from V and 0 bases from J, the junction kept 10 bases outside the gene matches. The CDR3 loop reads CSASGQGAMNSNQPQHF. CDR3 sequence (DNA): TGCAGTGCTAGTGGGCAGGGGGCGATGAATAGCAATCAGCCCCAGCATTTT.

V and J are TRBV27 and TRBJ1-2, with D perhaps matching TRBD1 (5 bases). Trimming shortened V by 6 bases and J by 3 bases, and 11 bases separated the two germline ends. Germline V gene sequence: CDR1 MNHEY, CDR2 SMNVEV (reference sequence). This CDR3 region has 13 residues. CDR3 protein: CASSRRGYYGYTF. The CDR3 DNA reads as TGTGCCAGCAGCCGTAGGGGATACTATGGCTACACCTTC.

The rearrangement links TRBV5-1 to TRBJ1-1, with D perhaps TRBD1 (5 bases). Germline CDR1 SGHRS, CDR2 YFSETQ. The CDR3 has 13 amino acids. V was pared by 1 base and J by 5 bases, with 9 bases between. The CDR3 sequence: CASSLRGGTEAFF. CDR3 bases: TGCGCCAGCAGCTTGAGGGGAGGAACTGAAGCTTTCTTT. Complete variable domain (other parts from reference TRBV5-1 and TRBJ1-1): KAGVTQTPRYLIKTRGQQVTLSCSPISGHRSVSWYQQTPGQGLQFLFEYFSETQRNKGNFPGRFSGRQFSNSRSEMNVSTLELGDSALYLCASSLRGGTEAFFGQGTRLTVV.

The V call is TRBV18, the J call TRBJ2-5, with a tentative D call TRBD1 (5 bases). Trimming took 2 bases from V and 1 from J, leaving 8 bases between them. CDR1 and CDR2 from the germline V gene are KGHSH and LQKENI. The CDR3 extends over 14 amino acids. The CDR3 spells CASSPRQIQETQYF. The CDR3 coding sequence is TGTGCCAGCTCACCAAGACAGATCCAAGAGACCCAGTACTTC.

The chain has TRBV7-2 and TRBJ1-6; D is unresolved. CDR3 size: 13 residues. Trimming cost V 5 bases and J 3 bases, with 5 bases left between them. In germline, CDR1 is SGHTA, CDR2 FQGNSA. The CDR3 here is CASSQDYNSPLHF. CDR3 nucleotides: TGTGCCAGCAGCCAGGACTATAATTCACCCCTCCACTTT.

V is TRBV16 and J is TRBJ2-7, with D maybe TRBD1 (5 bases). The CDR3 runs to 15 residues. Trimming pared 0 bases from V and 4 bases from J, leaving 13 bases between. Germline V gene sequence: CDR1 KGHSY, CDR2 FQNENV. The CDR3 protein is CASSQSGGRAYEQYF. As DNA, the CDR3 is TGTGCCAGCAGCCAATCGGGCGGCAGGGCGTACGAGCAGTACTTC.

This chain connects TRBV18 to TRBJ2-1; D gene unclear. There are 15 residues in the CDR3. Germline-derived CDR1 and CDR2 are KGHSH and LQKENI. Trimming shortened V by 2 bases and J by 2 bases, and 10 bases separated the two germline ends. The CDR3 loop reads CASSPSTRTYNEQFF. CDR3 DNA sequence: TGTGCCAGCTCACCATCGACACGTACCTACAATGAGCAGTTCTTC.

The chain combines TRBV7-9 with TRBJ2-2, with D maybe TRBD2 (5 bases). The CDR3 totals 13 residues. V was clipped by 5 bases and J by 6 bases, with 10 bases between them. Germline CDR1 reads SEHNR; CDR2 reads FQNEAQ (reference sequence). CDR3 in amino acids: CASSPNSAGELFF. CDR3 sequence (DNA): TGTGCCAGCAGCCCCAATAGCGCCGGGGAGCTGTTTTTT. Full variable domain (remainder filled in from reference TRBV7-9 and TRBJ2-2): DTGVSQNPRHKITKRGQNVTFRCDPISEHNRLYWYRQTLGQGPEFLTYFQNEAQLEKSRLLSDRFSAERPKGSFSTLEIQRTEQGDSAMYLCASSPNSAGELFFGEGSRLTVL.

The rearrangement joins TRBV4-2 to TRBJ2-2, with D possibly being TRBD2 (6 bases). Deletions cut 0 bases from V and 7 bases from J, with 15 bases between. The CDR3 is 16 residues long. Germline CDR1 LGHNA, CDR2 YNFKEQ. The CDR3 DNA sequence: TGTGCCAGCAGCCAAGACTGGGGACTGCGGGACGGGGAGCTGTTTTTT. Encoded protein: CASSQDWGLRDGELFF.

The chain's CDR3 is CASSSLQGGSPLHF. CDR3 nucleotide sequence: TGCGCCAGCAGCTCGTTACAGGGAGGGTCACCCCTCCACTTT. The chain recombines TRBV5-1 with TRBJ1-6; D possibly corresponds to TRBD1 (6 bases). The germline gives CDR1 SGHRS, CDR2 YFSETQ. The CDR3 is 14 amino acids. The ends were cut back, 3 bases at V and 10 bases at J, with 14 bases in the middle.

The rearrangement links TRBV7-3 to TRBJ2-1, with a possible D match to TRBD1 (5 bases). Between the trimmed V and J ends, which lost 4 bases and 0 bases, there was a span of 10 bases. Germline V gives CDR1 SGHTA, CDR2 FQGTGA. The CDR3 spans 15 residues. CDR3 DNA sequence: TGTGCCAGCAGCTCTACAGGCGACTCCTACAATGAGCAGTTCTTC. Residues: CASSSTGDSYNEQFF. The variable domain in full, completed from reference TRBV7-3 and TRBJ2-1, reads GAGVSQTPSNKVTEKGKYVELRCDPISGHTALYWYRQSLGQGPEFLIYFQGTGAADDSGLPNDRFFAVRPEGSVSTLKIQRTERGDSAVYLCASSSTGDSYNEQFFGPGTRLTVL.

This chain joins TRBV4-1 and TRBJ1-4; no firm D call. Trimming shortened V by 0 bases and J by 4 bases, and 9 bases separated the two germline ends. The CDR3 is 15 residues long. CDR1 is MGHRA and CDR2 is YSYEKL in the germline V gene. For the CDR3, the DNA is TGCGCCAGCAGCCAAGATCGGAGCCTTAATGAAAAACTGTTTTTT. It specifies CASSQDRSLNEKLFF.

This chain links TRBV20-1 with TRBJ1-2; 9 nucleotides line up with TRBD1. Per germline, CDR1 DFQATT and CDR2 SNEGSKA (reference sequence). V lost 3 bases, J lost 4 bases, and 6 bases stayed unmatched. The CDR3 has 14 residues. The CDR3 region has the DNA TGCAGTGCTAGTAGTACAGGGGGCGGCTATGGCTACACCTTC. Protein sequence: CSASSTGGGYGYTF.

The J gene is TRBJ2-1, the V gene TRBV6-5; TRBD1 agrees at 7 bases. Germline assignment: CDR1 MNHEY and CDR2 SVGAGI. The CDR3 covers 14 residues. Germline trimming cut 1 base from V and 8 bases from J; bases unmatched to any gene: 5. In nucleotides, the CDR3 is TGTGCCAGCAGTTACTTGGACAGGAGCCATGAGCAGTTCTTC. This codes for CASSYLDRSHEQFF.

The rearrangement links TRBV18 to TRBJ1-5; D is uncertain. The germline V gene has CDR1 KGHSH and CDR2 LQKENI. V dropped 3 bases and J dropped 7 bases, with 13 bases sitting between them. The CDR3 is made up of 14 amino acids. In nucleotides, the CDR3 is TGTGCCAGCTCACCTCTGGCAGCGGCCCAGCCCCAGCATTTT. Protein sequence: CASSPLAAAQPQHF.

The chain couples TRBV3-1 (or the pseudogene TRBV3-2) to TRBJ2-5; D unclear. The germline CDR1 and CDR2 sequences are LGHDT and YNNKEL (reference sequence). The CDR3 consists of 15 residues. V shed 4 bases and J shed 4 bases, with 16 bases lying between them. CDR3: CASSPSVVRRETQYF. The CDR3 DNA sequence: TGTGCCAGCAGCCCGTCAGTGGTGCGGCGAGAGACCCAGTACTTC.

The chain joins TRBV5-1 to TRBJ1-6; no firm D call. Germline loops: CDR1 SGHRS, CDR2 YFSETQ. V dropped 1 base and J dropped 7 bases, with 6 bases sitting between them. The CDR3 has 13 residues. The CDR3 nucleotides are TGCGCCAGCAGCTTGACGGAGAATTCACCCCTCCACTTT. Amino acid sequence: CASSLTENSPLHF.

In DNA form, the CDR3 reads TGTGCCAGCAGCAGGACAGGTTCTGCCTCTGGAAACACCATATATTTT. Translated, it gives CASSRTGSASGNTIYF. J is TRBJ1-3 and V is TRBV5-6; 7 nucleotides agree with TRBD1. The CDR3 is made up of 16 amino acids. V lost 4 bases and J lost 0; bases outside the gene matches: 7. In germline, CDR1 is SGHDT, CDR2 YYEEEE.